This T cell receptor (beta chain) was sequenced during a study of cytotoxic CD8 clonotypes in ibrutinib-treated CLL (dated by TCRdb to the early 2020s). Context from the whole study: In this cohort, around 15 patients were treatment-naive and roughly ten were relapsed/refractory, while under 18 had unmutated IGHV. Partial responses were observed in roughly 25 patients and complete responses in 2; after a median follow-up of roughly 62 months, remission was maintained in 15 or so patients and progression was observed in some 12. Response samples were obtained after a median of approximately twelve months of treatment, with a range of about 6 to 36 months. Samples averaged around 280,000 productive templates and tens of thousands of productive rearrangements. Of the 86 participants in the trial, about two dozen had longitudinal samples available. Cryopreserved peripheral blood mononuclear cells were obtained before treatment, at response, and at either sustained remission or disease progression. Every sample from remission and from progressive disease was obtained while the patients were still on ibrutinib.

In its sample, this clone was seen a few times. Its antigen target is currently unknown. No much larger clone exists at a distance of one base, and base qualities are not known. The full study reports these points: At ibrutinib response clonality went up, during sustained remission it held steady, and at progression it dropped back toward baseline. Baseline clonality was found to be higher than that of age-matched healthy donors and was strongly correlated with circulating CD8+ T-cell counts. Sustained-remission and progressing patients did not have matched sampling times, and lymph node repertoires were not examined. Public clonotypes were found to be uncommon and were observed to contract or remain stable during treatment; the increase in clonality was shown to reflect expansion of private clonotypes at ibrutinib response.

The goal of deep resolution MiSeq sequencing was a depth between 1 in 1 million and 1 in 200,000 T cells, and coverage averaged 10x per clonotype. The immunoSEQ hsTCRB Kit was used to generate TCR beta libraries. In the source study's methods: ImmunoSEQ Data Assistant and ImmunoSEQ Analyzer were used for data analysis, and V, D and J genes were assigned according to IMGT definitions. Clonality was computed as one minus normalized Shannon entropy of productive rearrangement frequencies, ranging from 0 to 1. Only overrepresented clonotypes making up at least 0.05% of the repertoire of each patient were included in the public clonotype analysis. Thirteen age-matched healthy donor repertoires from immuneACCESS were used as controls for clonality. This is the immuneACCESS table as TCRdb keeps it, with only in-frame sequences that have V and J called. A part of the clones is gone; compared with another copy, unresolved V genes explain less than half, and the rest is unexplained. V and J calls plus clone size are reproduced from that table; the DNA served to infer D and trimming. The sample includes about 200,000 clones, with 72% observed a single time. Around an eighth of the sample comes from the top ten.

The time point label, read with the paper, signifies: approximately 25 months on ibrutinib. Approximately 2 micrograms of genomic DNA were extracted from cryopreserved PBMCs for TCR beta library preparation. Longitudinal blood samples from CLL patients on ibrutinib monotherapy were analyzed using high-throughput TCR beta sequencing. The patients took part in an open-label, single-center phase 2 trial of ibrutinib monotherapy. The germline V gene (reference sequence) gives CDR1 as SEHNR and CDR2 as FQNEAQ. Its CDR3 holds 12 amino acids, cysteine through phenylalanine. The read is trimmed to its CDR3 DNA, 36 bases read in frame from base 1. Trimming costs V 2 bases and J 9 bases, and their ends lie 8 bases apart.

The sequence links TRBV7-9 to TRBJ2-1; the D gene is tentatively TRBD1 or TRBD2, each matching 6 bases. The sample consisted of PBMCs, taken after 24 months of ibrutinib treatment. This sequence was found in a human donor with chronic lymphocytic leukemia. CDR3 region: CASSLWGAEQFF. The sequenced DNA is TGTGCCAGCAGCTTATGGGGGGCTGAGCAGTTCTTC.